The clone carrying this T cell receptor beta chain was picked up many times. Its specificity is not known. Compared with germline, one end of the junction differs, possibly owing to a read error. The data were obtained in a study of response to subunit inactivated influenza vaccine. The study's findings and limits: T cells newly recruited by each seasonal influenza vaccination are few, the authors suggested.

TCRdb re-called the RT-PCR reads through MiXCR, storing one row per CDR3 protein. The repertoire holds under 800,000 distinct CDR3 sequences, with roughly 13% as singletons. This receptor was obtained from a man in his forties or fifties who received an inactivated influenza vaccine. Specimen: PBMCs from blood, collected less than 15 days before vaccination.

The CDR3 sequence: CASSVGGFPTTNTQYF. The CDR3 region has the DNA TGTGCCAGCAGCGTAGGGGGCTTTCCAACCACAAATACGCAGTATTTT. This chain uses TRBV9 with TRBJ2-3; maybe TRBD1 (5 bases). CDR3 length equals 16 residues. Germline V lookup: CDR1 SGDLS, CDR2 YYNGEE.